This T cell receptor beta chain was identified during a study of regulatory T cells in long-lasting Graves disease. Findings and caveats of the study: Persistent disease exhibited a predilection for TRBV28, TRBJ1-2 and TRBJ2-5. Relative to new patients (around 1,000), persistent patients exhibited greater sharing of public clonotypes (approximately 2,800).

The CDR3 has 15 amino acids. The germline V gene has CDR1 MNHNS and CDR2 SASEGT. The trim removed 6 bases at V and 4 bases at J, leaving 10 bases unmatched. This clonotype was picked up many times. Its antigen remains unknown. Combining iRepertoire HTBI primers with Arm-PCR of CDR3 regions, the authors built TCR beta libraries. Via MiXCR, TCRdb re-called the multiplex PCR reads, giving one row per CDR3 protein. The sample has some 230,000 distinct CDR3 sequences, approximately 16% seen once. Time point denoted: newly diagnosed GD, antithyroid drugs for less than 3 months. RNA extracted from PBMCs served as the sequencing template.

The material was peripheral blood mononuclear cells (PBMCs), obtained at new diagnosis, from a patient treated with antithyroid drugs. The sequence was obtained from a female donor with Graves disease. The chain couples TRBV6-1 to TRBJ2-5, with 8 bases fitting TRBD2. The CDR3 loop is CASRLTGLGAETQYF. The CDR3 region has the DNA TGTGCCAGCAGACTCACGGGACTAGGGGCAGAGACCCAGTACTTC.